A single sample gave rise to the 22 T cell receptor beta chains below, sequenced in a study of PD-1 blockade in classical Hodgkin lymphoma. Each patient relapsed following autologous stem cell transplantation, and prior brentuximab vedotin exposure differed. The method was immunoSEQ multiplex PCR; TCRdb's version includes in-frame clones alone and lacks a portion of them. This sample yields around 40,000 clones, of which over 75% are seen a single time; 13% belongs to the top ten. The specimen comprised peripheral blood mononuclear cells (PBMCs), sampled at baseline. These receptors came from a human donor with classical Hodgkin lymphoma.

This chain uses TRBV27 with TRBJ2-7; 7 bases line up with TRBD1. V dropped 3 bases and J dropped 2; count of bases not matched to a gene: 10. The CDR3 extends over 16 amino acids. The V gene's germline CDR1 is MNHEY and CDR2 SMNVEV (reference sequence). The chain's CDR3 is CASSLTRTGSPYEQYF. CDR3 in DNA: TGTGCCAGCAGTTTGACAAGGACAGGTTCCCCCTACGAGCAGTACTTC.

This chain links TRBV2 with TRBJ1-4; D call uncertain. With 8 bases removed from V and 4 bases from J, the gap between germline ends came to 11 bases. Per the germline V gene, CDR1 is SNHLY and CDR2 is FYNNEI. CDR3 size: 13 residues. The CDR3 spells CASAGRGNEKLFF. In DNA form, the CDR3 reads TGTGCCAGCGCGGGGAGAGGTAATGAAAAACTGTTTTTT.

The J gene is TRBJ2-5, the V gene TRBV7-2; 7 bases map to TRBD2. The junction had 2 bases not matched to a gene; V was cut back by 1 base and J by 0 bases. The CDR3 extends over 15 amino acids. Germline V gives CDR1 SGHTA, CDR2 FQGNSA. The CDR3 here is CASSLGGGNQETQYF. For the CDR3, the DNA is TGTGCCAGCAGCTTAGGGGGAGGGAACCAAGAGACCCAGTACTTC.

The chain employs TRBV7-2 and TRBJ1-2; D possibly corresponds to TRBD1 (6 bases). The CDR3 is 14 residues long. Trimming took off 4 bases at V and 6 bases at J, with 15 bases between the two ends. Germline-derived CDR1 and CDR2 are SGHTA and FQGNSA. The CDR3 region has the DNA TGTGCCAGCAGCTCGTCATTGGGGGCGAATGGCTACACCTTC. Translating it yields CASSSSLGANGYTF.

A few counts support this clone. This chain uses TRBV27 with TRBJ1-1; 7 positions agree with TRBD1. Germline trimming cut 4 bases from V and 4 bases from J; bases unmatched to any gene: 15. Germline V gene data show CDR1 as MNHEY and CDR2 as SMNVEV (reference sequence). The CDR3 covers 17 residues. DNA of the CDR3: TGTGCCAGCAGTTCCCTACGACAGGGCCCTAGGGCCACTGAAGCTTTCTTT. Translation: CASSSLRQGPRATEAFF.

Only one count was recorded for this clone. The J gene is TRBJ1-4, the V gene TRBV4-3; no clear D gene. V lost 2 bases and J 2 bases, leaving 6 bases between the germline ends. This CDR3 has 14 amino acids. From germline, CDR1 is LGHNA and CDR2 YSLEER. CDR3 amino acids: CASSQRWTNEKLFF. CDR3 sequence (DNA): TGCGCCAGCAGCCAACGGTGGACTAATGAAAAACTGTTTTTT.

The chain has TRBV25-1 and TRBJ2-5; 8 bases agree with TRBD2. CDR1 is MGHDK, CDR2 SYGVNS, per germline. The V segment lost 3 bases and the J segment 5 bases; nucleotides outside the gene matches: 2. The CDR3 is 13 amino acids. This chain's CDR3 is CASSEASGETQYF. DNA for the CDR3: TGTGCCAGCAGTGAGGCTAGCGGGGAGACCCAGTACTTC. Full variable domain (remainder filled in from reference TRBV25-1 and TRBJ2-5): EADIYQTPRYLVIGTGKKITLECSQTMGHDKMYWYQQDPGMELHLIHYSYGVNSTEKGDLSSESTVSRIRTEHFPLTLESARPSHTSQYLCASSEASGETQYFGPGTRLLVL.

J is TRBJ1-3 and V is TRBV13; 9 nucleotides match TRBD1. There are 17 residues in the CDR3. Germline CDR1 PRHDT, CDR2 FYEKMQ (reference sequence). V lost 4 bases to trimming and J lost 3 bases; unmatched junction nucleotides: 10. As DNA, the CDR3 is TGTGCCAGCAGCTCCTTTCAACCGGACAGGGGTGGAAACACCATATATTTT. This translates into CASSSFQPDRGGNTIYF.

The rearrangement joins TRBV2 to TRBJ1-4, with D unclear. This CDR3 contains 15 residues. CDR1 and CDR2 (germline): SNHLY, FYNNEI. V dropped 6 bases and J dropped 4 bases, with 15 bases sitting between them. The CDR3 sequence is CASSGDPEDNEKLFF. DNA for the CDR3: TGTGCCAGCAGCGGTGACCCCGAGGATAATGAAAAACTGTTTTTT.

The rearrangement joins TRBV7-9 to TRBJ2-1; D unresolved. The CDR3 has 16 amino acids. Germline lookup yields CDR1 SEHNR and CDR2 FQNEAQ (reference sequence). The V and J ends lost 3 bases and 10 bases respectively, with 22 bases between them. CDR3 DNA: TGTGCCAGCAGCTTTTTTGGGCACCCCCGCTCCCTCGAGCAGTTCTTC. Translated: CASSFFGHPRSLEQFF.

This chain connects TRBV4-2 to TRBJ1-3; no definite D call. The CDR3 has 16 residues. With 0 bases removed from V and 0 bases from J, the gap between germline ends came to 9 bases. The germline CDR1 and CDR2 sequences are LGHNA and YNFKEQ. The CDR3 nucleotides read TGTGCCAGCAGCCAAGACCCCTTTAGCTCTGGAAACACCATATATTTT. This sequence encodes CASSQDPFSSGNTIYF.

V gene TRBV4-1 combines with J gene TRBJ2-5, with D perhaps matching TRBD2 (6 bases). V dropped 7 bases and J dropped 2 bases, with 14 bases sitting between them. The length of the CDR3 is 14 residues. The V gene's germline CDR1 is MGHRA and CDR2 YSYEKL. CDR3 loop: CASTQGLGQETQYF. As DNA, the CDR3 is TGCGCCAGCACCCAGGGACTGGGGCAAGAGACCCAGTACTTC.

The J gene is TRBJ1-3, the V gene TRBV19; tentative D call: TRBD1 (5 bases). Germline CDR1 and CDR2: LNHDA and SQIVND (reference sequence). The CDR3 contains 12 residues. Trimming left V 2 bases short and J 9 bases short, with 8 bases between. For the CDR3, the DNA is TGTGCCAGTAGTATACGGGGCGGCACCATATATTTT. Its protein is CASSIRGGTIYF.

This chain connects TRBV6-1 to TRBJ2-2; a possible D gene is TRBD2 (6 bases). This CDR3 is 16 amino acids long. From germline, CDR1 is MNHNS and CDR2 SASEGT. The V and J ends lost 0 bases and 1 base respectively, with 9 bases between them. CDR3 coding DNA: TGTGCCAGCAGTGAAGCAGATAGCGGGAACACCGGGGAGCTGTTTTTT. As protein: CASSEADSGNTGELFF.

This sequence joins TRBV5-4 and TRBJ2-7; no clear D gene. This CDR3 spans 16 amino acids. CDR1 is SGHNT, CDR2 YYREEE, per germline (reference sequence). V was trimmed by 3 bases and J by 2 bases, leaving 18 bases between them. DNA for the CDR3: TGTGCCAGCAGCTCAATAGACCCTGGAAAACCCTACGAGCAGTACTTC. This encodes CASSSIDPGKPYEQYF.

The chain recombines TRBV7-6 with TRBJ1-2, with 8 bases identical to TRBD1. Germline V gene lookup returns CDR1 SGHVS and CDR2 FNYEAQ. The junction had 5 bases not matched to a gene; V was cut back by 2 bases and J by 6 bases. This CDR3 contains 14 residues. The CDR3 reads CASSLYRTGNGYTF. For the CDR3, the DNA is TGTGCCAGCAGCTTATACCGGACAGGGAATGGCTACACCTTC.

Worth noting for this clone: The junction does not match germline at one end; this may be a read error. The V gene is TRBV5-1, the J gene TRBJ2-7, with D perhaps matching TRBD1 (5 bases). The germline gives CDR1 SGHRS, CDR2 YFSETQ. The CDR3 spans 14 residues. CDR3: CASSLVRAPYEQYF. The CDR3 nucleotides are TGTGCCAGCAGCTTGGTCAGGGCCCCCTACGAGCAGTACTTC.

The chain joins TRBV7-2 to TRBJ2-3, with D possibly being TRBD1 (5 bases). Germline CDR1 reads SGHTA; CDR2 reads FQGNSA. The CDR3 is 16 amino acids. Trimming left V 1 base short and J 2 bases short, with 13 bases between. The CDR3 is CASSLGSNRPTDTQYF. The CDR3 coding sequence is TGTGCCAGCAGCTTAGGCTCCAACAGGCCCACAGATACGCAGTATTTT.

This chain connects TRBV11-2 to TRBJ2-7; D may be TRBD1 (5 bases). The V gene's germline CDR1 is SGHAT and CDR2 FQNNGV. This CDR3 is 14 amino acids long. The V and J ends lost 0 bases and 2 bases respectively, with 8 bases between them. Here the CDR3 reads CASSLDGAAYEQYF. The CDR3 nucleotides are TGTGCCAGCAGCTTAGATGGGGCAGCCTACGAGCAGTACTTC.

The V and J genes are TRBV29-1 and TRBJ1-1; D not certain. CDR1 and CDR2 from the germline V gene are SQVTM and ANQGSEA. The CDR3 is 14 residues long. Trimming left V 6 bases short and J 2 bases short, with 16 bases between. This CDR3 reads CSVAGGEGNTEAFF. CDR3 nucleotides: TGCAGCGTAGCCGGCGGGGAGGGAAACACTGAAGCTTTCTTT.

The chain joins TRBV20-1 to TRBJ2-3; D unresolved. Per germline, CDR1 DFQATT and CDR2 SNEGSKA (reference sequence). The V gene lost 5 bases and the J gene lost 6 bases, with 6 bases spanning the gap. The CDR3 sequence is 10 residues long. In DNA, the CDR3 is TGCAGTGCTGTCGGTGATACGCAGTATTTT. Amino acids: CSAVGDTQYF.

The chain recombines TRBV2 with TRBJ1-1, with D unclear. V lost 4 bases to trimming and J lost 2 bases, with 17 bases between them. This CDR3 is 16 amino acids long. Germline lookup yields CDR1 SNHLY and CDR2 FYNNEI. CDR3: CASSAAGLRINTEAFF. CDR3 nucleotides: TGTGCCAGCAGTGCGGCCGGACTTCGTATTAACACTGAAGCTTTCTTT.